This T cell receptor (beta chain) is from a study of cytomegalovirus exposure and HLA in healthy donors. This CDR3 comprises 17 residues. The germline V and J ends were trimmed by 7 bases and 4 bases, with 23 bases remaining between them. Germline-derived CDR1 and CDR2 are SGHDN and FVKESK. In the PCR, 60 Vbeta and 13 Jbeta primers were used. Sequencing was performed with immunoSEQ multiplex PCR; in TCRdb, only in-frame clones are kept and a portion is missing. The profile shows 150,000 or so clones, about four fifths of them singletons. The sequence derives from a woman aged 18-29 years in good health and CMV-seropositive. V usage is TRBV14 and J usage is TRBJ2-1; D is unclear. Sample: PBMCs. The CDR3 DNA is TGTGCCAGCAACAACCCGGAGAGAGATGGTGGGTACAATGAGCAGTTCTTC. Protein product: CASNNPERDGGYNEQFF.